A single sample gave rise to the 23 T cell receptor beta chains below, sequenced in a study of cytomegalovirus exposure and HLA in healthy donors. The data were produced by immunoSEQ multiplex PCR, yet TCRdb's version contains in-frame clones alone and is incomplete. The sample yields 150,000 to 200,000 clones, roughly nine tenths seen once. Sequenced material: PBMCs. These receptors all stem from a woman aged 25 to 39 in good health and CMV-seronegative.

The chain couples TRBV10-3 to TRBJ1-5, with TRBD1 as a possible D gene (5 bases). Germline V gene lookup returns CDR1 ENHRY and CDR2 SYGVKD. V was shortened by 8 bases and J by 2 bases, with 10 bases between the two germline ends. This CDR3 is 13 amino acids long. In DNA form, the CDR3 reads TGTGCCATCCGGGACGGTGGCAATCAGCCCCAGCATTTT. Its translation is CAIRDGGNQPQHF.

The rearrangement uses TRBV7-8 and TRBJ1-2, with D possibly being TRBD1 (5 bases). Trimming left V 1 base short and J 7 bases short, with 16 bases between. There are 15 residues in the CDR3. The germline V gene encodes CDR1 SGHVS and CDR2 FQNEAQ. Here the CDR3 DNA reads TGTGCCAGCAGCTTAGGGGAGGGACTTGCGAGTGGCTACACCTTC. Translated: CASSLGEGLASGYTF.

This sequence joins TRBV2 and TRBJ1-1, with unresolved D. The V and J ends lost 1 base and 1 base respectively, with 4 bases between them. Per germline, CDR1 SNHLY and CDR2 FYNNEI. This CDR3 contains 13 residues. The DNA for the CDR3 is TGTGCCAGCAGTGAAGAGCCGAACACTGAAGCTTTCTTT. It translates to CASSEEPNTEAFF.

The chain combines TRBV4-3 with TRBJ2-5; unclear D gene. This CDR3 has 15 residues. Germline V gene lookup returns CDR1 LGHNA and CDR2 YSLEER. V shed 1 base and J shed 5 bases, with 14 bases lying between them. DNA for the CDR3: TGCGCCAGCAGCCAAGTCTTAGGGTCCGGGGAGACCCAGTACTTC. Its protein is CASSQVLGSGETQYF.

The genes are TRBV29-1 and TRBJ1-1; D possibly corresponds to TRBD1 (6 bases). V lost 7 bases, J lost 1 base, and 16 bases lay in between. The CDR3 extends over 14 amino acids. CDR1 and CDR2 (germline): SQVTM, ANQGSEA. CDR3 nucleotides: TGCAGCGGCAGAGAGCAGGGGCGGAACACTGAAGCTTTCTTT. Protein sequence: CSGREQGRNTEAFF.

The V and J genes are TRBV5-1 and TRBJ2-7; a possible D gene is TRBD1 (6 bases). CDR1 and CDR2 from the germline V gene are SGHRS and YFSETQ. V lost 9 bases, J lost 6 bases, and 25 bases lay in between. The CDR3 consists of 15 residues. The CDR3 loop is CATRFFPQGNREQYF. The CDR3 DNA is TGCGCCACCAGGTTCTTCCCACAGGGTAACCGCGAGCAGTACTTC.

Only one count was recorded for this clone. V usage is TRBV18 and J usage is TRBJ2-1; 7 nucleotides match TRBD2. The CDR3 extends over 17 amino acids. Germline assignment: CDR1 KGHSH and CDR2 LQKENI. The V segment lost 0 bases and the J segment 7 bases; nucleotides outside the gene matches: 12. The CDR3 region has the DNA TGTGCCAGCTCACCACCGTCTAGCGGCGCCCAAGGGAATGAGCAGTTCTTC. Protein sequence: CASSPPSSGAQGNEQFF.

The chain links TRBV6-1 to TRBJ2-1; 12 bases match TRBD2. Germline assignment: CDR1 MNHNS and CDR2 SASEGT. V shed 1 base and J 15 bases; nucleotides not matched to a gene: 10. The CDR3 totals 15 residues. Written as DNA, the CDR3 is TGTGCCAGCAGTGAAGGGTCTAGCGGGGGGGCAATTCCGTTCTTC. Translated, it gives CASSEGSSGGAIPFF.

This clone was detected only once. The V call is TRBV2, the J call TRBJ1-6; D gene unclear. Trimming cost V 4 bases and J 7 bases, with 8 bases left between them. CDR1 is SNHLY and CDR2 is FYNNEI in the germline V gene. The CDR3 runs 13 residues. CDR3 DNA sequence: TGTGCCAGCAGTGCCCTAGAAAATTCACCCCTCCACTTT. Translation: CASSALENSPLHF.

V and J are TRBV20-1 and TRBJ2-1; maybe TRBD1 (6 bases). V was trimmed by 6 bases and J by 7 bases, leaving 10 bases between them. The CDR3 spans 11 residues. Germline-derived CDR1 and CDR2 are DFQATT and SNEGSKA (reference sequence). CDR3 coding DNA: TGCAGTGCCGAGAGGGGGAATGAGCAGTTCTTC. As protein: CSAERGNEQFF.

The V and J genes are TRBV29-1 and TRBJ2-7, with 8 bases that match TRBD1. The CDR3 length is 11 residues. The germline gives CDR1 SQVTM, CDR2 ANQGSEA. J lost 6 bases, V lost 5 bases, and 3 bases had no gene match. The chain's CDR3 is CSVPTGGEQYF. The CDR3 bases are TGCAGCGTTCCTACAGGGGGCGAGCAGTACTTC.

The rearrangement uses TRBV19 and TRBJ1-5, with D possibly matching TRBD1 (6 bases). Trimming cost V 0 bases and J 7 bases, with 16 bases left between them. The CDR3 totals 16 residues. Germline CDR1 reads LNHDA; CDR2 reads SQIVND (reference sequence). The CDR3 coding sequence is TGTGCCAGTAGTATAGAGTCCAGGGGTTATCGCCAGCCCCAGCATTTT. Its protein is CASSIESRGYRQPQHF.

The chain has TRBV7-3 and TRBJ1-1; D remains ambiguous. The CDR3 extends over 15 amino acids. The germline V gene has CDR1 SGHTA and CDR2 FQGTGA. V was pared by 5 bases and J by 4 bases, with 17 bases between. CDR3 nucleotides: TGTGCCAGCAGCCTGGGTGTGGCCACCCGCACTGAAGCTTTCTTT. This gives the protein CASSLGVATRTEAFF. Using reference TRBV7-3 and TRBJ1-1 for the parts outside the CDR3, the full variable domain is GAGVSQTPSNKVTEKGKYVELRCDPISGHTALYWYRQSLGQGPEFLIYFQGTGAADDSGLPNDRFFAVRPEGSVSTLKIQRTERGDSAVYLCASSLGVATRTEAFFGQGTRLTVV.

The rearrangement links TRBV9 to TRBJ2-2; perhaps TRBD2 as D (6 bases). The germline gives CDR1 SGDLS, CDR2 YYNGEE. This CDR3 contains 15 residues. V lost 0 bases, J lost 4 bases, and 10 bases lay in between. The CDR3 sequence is CASSVVQGGTGELFF. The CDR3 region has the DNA TGTGCCAGCAGCGTAGTCCAGGGAGGCACCGGGGAGCTGTTTTTT.

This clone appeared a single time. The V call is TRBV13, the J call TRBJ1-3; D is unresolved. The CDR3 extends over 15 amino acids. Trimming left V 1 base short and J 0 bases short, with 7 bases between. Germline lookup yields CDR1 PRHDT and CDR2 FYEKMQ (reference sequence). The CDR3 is CASSLAGYSGNTIYF. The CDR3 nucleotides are TGTGCCAGCAGCTTAGCGGGGTACTCTGGAAACACCATATATTTT.

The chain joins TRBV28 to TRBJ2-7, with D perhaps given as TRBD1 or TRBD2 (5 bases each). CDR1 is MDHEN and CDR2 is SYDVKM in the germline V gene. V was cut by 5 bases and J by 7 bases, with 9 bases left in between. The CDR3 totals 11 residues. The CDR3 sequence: CASSPGPEQYF. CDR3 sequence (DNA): TGTGCCAGCAGTCCGGGACCGGAGCAGTACTTC.

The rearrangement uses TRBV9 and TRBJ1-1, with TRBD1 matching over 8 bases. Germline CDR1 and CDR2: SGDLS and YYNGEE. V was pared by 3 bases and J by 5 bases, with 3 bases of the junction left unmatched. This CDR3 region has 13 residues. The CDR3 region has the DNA TGTGCCAGCAGCGAGAGGACAGGGACTGAAGCTTTCTTT. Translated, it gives CASSERTGTEAFF.

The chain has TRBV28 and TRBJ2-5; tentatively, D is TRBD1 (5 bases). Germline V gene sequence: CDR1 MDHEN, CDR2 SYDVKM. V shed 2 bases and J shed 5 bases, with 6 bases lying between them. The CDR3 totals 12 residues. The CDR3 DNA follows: TGTGCCAGCAGTTTACGACAGGAGACCCAGTACTTC. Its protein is CASSLRQETQYF.

The CDR3 nucleotides read TGTGCCACCAGCAGAGATCGGGCGGGAGGGACCAATGAGCAGTTCTTC. Translating it yields CATSRDRAGGTNEQFF. J is TRBJ2-1 and V is TRBV15; 9 positions match TRBD2. Trimming removed 0 bases from V and 6 bases from J; junction bases left unmatched: 6. Germline CDR1 is LNHNV and CDR2 is YYDKDF (reference sequence). The CDR3 is made up of 16 amino acids.

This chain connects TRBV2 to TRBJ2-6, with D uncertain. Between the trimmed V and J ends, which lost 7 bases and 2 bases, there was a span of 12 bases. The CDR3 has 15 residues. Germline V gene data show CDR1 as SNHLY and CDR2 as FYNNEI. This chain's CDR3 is CASNVGRPGANVLTF. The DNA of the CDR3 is TGTGCCAGCAACGTGGGAAGGCCTGGGGCCAACGTCCTGACTTTC.

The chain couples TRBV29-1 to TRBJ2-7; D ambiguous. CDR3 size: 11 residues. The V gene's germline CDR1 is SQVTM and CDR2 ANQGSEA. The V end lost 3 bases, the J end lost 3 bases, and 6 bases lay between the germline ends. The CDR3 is CSVDINYEQYF. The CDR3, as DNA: TGCAGCGTTGATATTAACTACGAGCAGTACTTC.

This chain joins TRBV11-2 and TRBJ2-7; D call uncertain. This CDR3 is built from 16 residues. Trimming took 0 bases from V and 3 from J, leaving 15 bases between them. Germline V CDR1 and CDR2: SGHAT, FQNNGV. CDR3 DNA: TGTGCCAGCAGCTTAGATGTGGGCTCGATAATCTACGAGCAGTACTTC. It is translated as CASSLDVGSIIYEQYF.

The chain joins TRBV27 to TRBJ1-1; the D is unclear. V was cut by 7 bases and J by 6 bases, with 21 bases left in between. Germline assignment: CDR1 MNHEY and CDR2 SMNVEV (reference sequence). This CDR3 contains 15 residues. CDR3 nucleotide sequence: TGTGCCAGCATCCCCTTGGGGAAGGGCTACGCTGAAGCTTTCTTT. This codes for CASIPLGKGYAEAFF.